These 25 T cell receptor beta chains share one sample of origin, sequenced in a study of blood T cell repertoires in COVID-19. Profiling relied on immunoSEQ multiplex PCR, and the TCRdb table lists in-frame clones only, not all of them. The sample holds approximately 400,000 clones, approximately 89% seen once. Sequencing input: peripheral blood. These receptors all stem from a woman in her fifties or sixties with COVID-19, enrolled during active disease.

The gene calls are TRBV5-6 and TRBJ2-2, with 9 bases lining up with TRBD1. CDR1 and CDR2 (germline): SGHDT, YYEEEE. V lost 5 bases and J lost 3; bases outside the gene matches: 5. CDR3 length equals 15 residues. The CDR3 spells CASRRQGGDTGELFF. CDR3 nucleotide sequence: TGTGCCAGCAGACGACAGGGGGGTGACACCGGGGAGCTGTTTTTT.

CDR3 DNA sequence: TGCGCCAGCAGCCACCTCGGGACTCCTAGCACAGATACGCAGTATTTT. Encoded protein: CASSHLGTPSTDTQYF. This sequence joins TRBV4-1 and TRBJ2-3; possible D gene TRBD2, 6 bases. The CDR3 covers 16 residues. Germline V lookup: CDR1 MGHRA, CDR2 YSYEKL. With 3 bases removed from V and 0 bases from J, the gap between germline ends came to 13 bases.

This chain uses TRBV12-3 or TRBV12-4 with TRBJ2-7; D might be TRBD2 (6 bases). V dropped 6 bases and J dropped 3 bases, with 9 bases sitting between them. This CDR3 is 12 amino acids long. The DNA of the CDR3 is TGTGCCAGCAGCCACGGGGGCTACGAGCAGTACTTC. Its protein is CASSHGGYEQYF.

The chain recombines TRBV27 with TRBJ2-4; no clear D. CDR3 length: 14 amino acids. The V gene lost 5 bases and the J gene lost 0 bases, with 8 bases spanning the gap. The germline V gene encodes CDR1 MNHEY and CDR2 SMNVEV (reference sequence). CDR3 sequence: CASSITLAKNIQYF. CDR3 bases: TGTGCCAGCAGTATTACTTTAGCCAAAAACATTCAGTACTTC.

This sequence joins TRBV24-1 and TRBJ1-1; 8 bases line up with TRBD1. Looked up from germline, CDR1 is KGHDR and CDR2 is SFDVKD. V dropped 8 bases and J dropped 1; count of bases not matched to a gene: 5. This CDR3 has 14 residues. The CDR3 region has the DNA TGTGCCACCAACGATGGACAGGGGAACACTGAAGCTTTCTTT. Translating it yields CATNDGQGNTEAFF.

This chain uses TRBV27 with TRBJ1-1; the D gene is possibly TRBD1 (5 bases). Germline V gives CDR1 MNHEY, CDR2 SMNVEV (reference sequence). The CDR3 loop spans 14 amino acids. Trimming shortened V by 4 bases and J by 2 bases, and 11 bases separated the two germline ends. CDR3 sequence reads: CASSSRQINTEAFF. As DNA, the CDR3 is TGTGCCAGCAGTTCCAGACAGATTAACACTGAAGCTTTCTTT.

The chain couples TRBV18 to TRBJ2-1; no clear D. The CDR3 is made up of 13 amino acids. Germline-derived CDR1 and CDR2 are KGHSH and LQKENI. With 3 bases removed from V and 0 bases from J, the gap between germline ends came to 3 bases. CDR3 in amino acids: CASSPSSYNEQFF. The CDR3 nucleotides read TGTGCCAGCTCACCTAGCTCCTACAATGAGCAGTTCTTC.

Details on this clone: One junction end disagrees with the germline gene, perhaps due to a read error. In DNA form, the CDR3 reads TGTGCCAGTACGGCAGGGAACCCTGAAGCTTTCTTT. Its protein is CASTAGNPEAFF. The genes are TRBV19 and TRBJ1-1; D possibly corresponds to TRBD1 (5 bases). Germline V gives CDR1 LNHDA, CDR2 SQIVND (reference sequence). CDR3 size: 12 residues.

The J gene is TRBJ1-2, the V gene TRBV30; 7 nucleotides agree with TRBD1. V shed 4 bases, J shed 3 bases, and the junction held 5 bases outside the gene matches. Per germline, CDR1 GTSNPN and CDR2 SVGIG (reference sequence). The length of the CDR3 is 13 residues. The CDR3 here is CAWNLGGDYGYTF. Here the CDR3 DNA reads TGTGCCTGGAACTTAGGGGGCGACTATGGCTACACCTTC.

The V gene is TRBV9, the J gene TRBJ1-4; D is unclear. CDR3 length: 16 residues. Germline assignment: CDR1 SGDLS and CDR2 YYNGEE. V lost 3 bases and J lost 1, with 13 bases in between. The CDR3 region has the DNA TGTGCCAGCAGCGCCTTTTCCTCGGTAACTAATGAAAAACTGTTTTTT. Translating it yields CASSAFSSVTNEKLFF.

The table lists this clone with a few counts. The chain employs TRBV5-1 and TRBJ1-6; D not resolved. In germline, CDR1 is SGHRS, CDR2 YFSETQ. The CDR3 has 14 residues. V lost 4 bases, J lost 5 bases, and 10 bases lay in between. The CDR3 bases are TGCGCCAGCAGCAATAGACGGGATAATTCACCCCTCCACTTT. Amino acids: CASSNRRDNSPLHF.

CDR3 coding DNA: TGCGCCAGCAGCCACTCAACCCTGGGGGGCTATGGCTACACCTTC. It translates to CASSHSTLGGYGYTF. The gene calls are TRBV4-1 and TRBJ1-2; D may be TRBD1 (5 bases). Germline loops: CDR1 MGHRA, CDR2 YSYEKL. With 3 bases removed from V and 4 bases from J, the gap between germline ends came to 15 bases. The CDR3 contains 15 residues.

This sequence joins TRBV30 and TRBJ1-2; D call uncertain. Germline V lookup: CDR1 GTSNPN, CDR2 SVGIG (reference sequence). This CDR3 has 13 residues. The ends were cut back, 0 bases at V and 7 bases at J, with 12 bases in the middle. The CDR3 DNA follows: TGTGCCTGGAGTGTATTTCGCCTAGGTGGCTACACCTTC. It translates to CAWSVFRLGGYTF.

The chain is built from TRBV7-6 and TRBJ2-1, with TRBD2 matching 10 bases. J gave up 6 bases and V 2 bases, and 4 bases lay outside the gene matches. This CDR3 region has 15 residues. CDR1 SGHVS and CDR2 FNYEAQ come from the germline V gene. This chain's CDR3 is CASSLLAGAFNEQFF. Here the CDR3 DNA reads TGTGCCAGCAGCTTACTAGCGGGGGCCTTCAATGAGCAGTTCTTC.

V is TRBV5-1 and J is TRBJ2-1, with TRBD1 matching over 8 bases. The length of the CDR3 is 15 residues. V trimming: 3 bases; J trimming: 0 bases; junction bases outside the gene matches: 2. Germline-derived CDR1 and CDR2 are SGHRS and YFSETQ. CDR3 DNA sequence: TGCGCCAGCAGCTGGACAGGGAGCTCCTACAATGAGCAGTTCTTC. Translating it yields CASSWTGSSYNEQFF.

The rearrangement joins TRBV5-1 to TRBJ1-2; maybe TRBD1 (5 bases). The length of the CDR3 is 15 residues. V was cut by 0 bases and J by 8 bases, with 17 bases left in between. Germline values: CDR1 SGHRS, CDR2 YFSETQ. Here the CDR3 DNA reads TGCGCCAGCAGCTTGGGAACTGGGGCTCTTGGGGGCTACACCTTC. It translates to CASSLGTGALGGYTF. The whole variable domain, remainder taken from reference TRBV5-1 and TRBJ1-2, is KAGVTQTPRYLIKTRGQQVTLSCSPISGHRSVSWYQQTPGQGLQFLFEYFSETQRNKGNFPGRFSGRQFSNSRSEMNVSTLELGDSALYLCASSLGTGALGGYTFGSGTRLTVV.

The rearrangement joins TRBV10-2 to TRBJ2-3, with 7 bases that match TRBD2. The CDR3 covers 16 residues. After removal of 2 bases from V and 4 bases from J, the junction contained 9 bases not matched to a gene. Per the germline V gene, CDR1 is WSHSY and CDR2 is SAAADI. This chain's CDR3 is CASSERTRRPSDTQYF. In DNA form, the CDR3 reads TGCGCCAGCAGTGAGCGGACTAGAAGGCCGTCAGATACGCAGTATTTT.

The rearrangement links TRBV24-1 to TRBJ1-2; 7 bases are shared with TRBD1. The CDR3 consists of 15 residues. The germline CDR1 and CDR2 sequences are KGHDR and SFDVKD. The trim removed 2 bases at V and 2 bases at J, leaving 4 bases unmatched. The CDR3 DNA reads TGTGCCACCAGTGATTCCCGACAGGGCAACTATGGCTACACCTTC. Translating it yields CATSDSRQGNYGYTF.

The V and J genes are TRBV4-2 and TRBJ1-5, with 7 bases identical to TRBD1. The V gene end was trimmed by 4 bases and the J gene end by 2 bases; junction bases not matched to a gene: 8. The CDR3 has 16 amino acids. Looked up from germline, CDR1 is LGHNA and CDR2 is YNFKEQ. The CDR3 DNA is TGTGCCAGCAGCCTACAGGGGCCGGGGGGCAATCAGCCCCAGCATTTT. It specifies CASSLQGPGGNQPQHF.

This chain links TRBV19 with TRBJ2-7; a possible D gene is TRBD1 (5 bases). V gave up 5 bases and J gave up 2 bases, with 16 bases separating them. CDR3 length: 15 residues. The V gene's germline CDR1 is LNHDA and CDR2 SQIVND (reference sequence). CDR3 sequence reads: CASSPRPGQTYEQYF. The CDR3 coding sequence is TGTGCCAGTAGTCCCCGGCCAGGGCAAACCTACGAGCAGTACTTC. Combining the CDR3 with reference TRBV19 and TRBJ2-7 gives the whole variable domain DGGITQSPKYLFRKEGQNVTLSCEQNLNHDAMYWYRQDPGQGLRLIYYSQIVNDFQKGDIAEGYSVSREKKESFPLTVTSAQKNPTAFYLCASSPRPGQTYEQYFGPGTRLTVT.

The chain uses TRBV29-1 and TRBJ1-1; D is undetermined. V was pared by 7 bases and J by 1 base, with 7 bases between. This CDR3 is 11 amino acids long. Germline V gives CDR1 SQVTM, CDR2 ANQGSEA. CDR3 loop: CSGLSNTEAFF. CDR3 sequence (DNA): TGCAGCGGACTGTCGAACACTGAAGCTTTCTTT.

This chain joins TRBV5-1 and TRBJ1-1, with D maybe TRBD1 (5 bases). Germline CDR1 SGHRS, CDR2 YFSETQ. The CDR3 length is 14 residues. The V gene lost 5 bases and the J gene lost 2 bases, with 13 bases spanning the gap. The DNA of the CDR3 is TGCGCCAGCAGGGCGGGAGGGGCTAACACTGAAGCTTTCTTT. As protein: CASRAGGANTEAFF. The full variable domain, its missing parts supplied by reference TRBV5-1 and TRBJ1-1, is KAGVTQTPRYLIKTRGQQVTLSCSPISGHRSVSWYQQTPGQGLQFLFEYFSETQRNKGNFPGRFSGRQFSNSRSEMNVSTLELGDSALYLCASRAGGANTEAFFGQGTRLTVV.

The V gene is TRBV2, the J gene TRBJ2-3; D gene ambiguous. The V and J ends lost 4 bases and 0 bases respectively, with 14 bases between them. The CDR3 is 16 amino acids. Germline V lookup: CDR1 SNHLY, CDR2 FYNNEI. The CDR3 bases are TGTGCCAGCAGTGTGATTCCCGCTACTAGCACAGATACGCAGTATTTT. Protein: CASSVIPATSTDTQYF.

This chain connects TRBV5-1 to TRBJ1-1; 9 nucleotides match TRBD1. This CDR3 has 14 residues. Germline V CDR1 and CDR2: SGHRS, YFSETQ. V shed 4 bases and J 7 bases; nucleotides not matched to a gene: 8. The CDR3 nucleotides read TGCGCCAGCAGCCCCGGACAGGGACAGGGTGAAGCTTTCTTT. This sequence encodes CASSPGQGQGEAFF.

This clone was counted once. This chain connects TRBV12-5 to TRBJ1-6; TRBD1 agrees at 12 bases. Germline CDR1 and CDR2: LGHNT and FRNRAP. This CDR3 has 15 amino acids. V lost 4 bases, J lost 7 bases, and 2 bases stayed unmatched. The CDR3 reads CASGSGQGANSPLHF. The DNA for the CDR3 is TGTGCTAGTGGTTCGGGACAGGGGGCAAATTCACCCCTCCACTTT. The variable domain in full, with the rest retrieved from reference TRBV12-5 and TRBJ1-6, is DARVTQTPRHKVTEMGQEVTMRCQPILGHNTVFWYRQTMMQGLELLAYFRNRAPLDDSGMPKDRFSAEMPDATLATLKIQPSEPRDSAVYFCASGSGQGANSPLHFGNGTRLTVT.